The 5 T cell receptor beta chains below were found in one sample sequenced in a study of T-cell memory formation after mild COVID-19. TCRdb passed the 5' RACE reads through MiXCR, listing each CDR3 protein once. This table has 200,000 to 250,000 distinct CDR3 sequences, roughly 10% appearing once. Sequencing was carried out using PBMCs or a T cell subset sorted from them (not recorded which). The receptors were sampled from a man aged 18 to 30 who had mild COVID-19 (a few samples of this study predate the infection). Cell type and time point are not known.

V and J are TRBV6-2 or TRBV6-3 and TRBJ2-7; D gene unclear. The CDR3 is 13 residues long. Trimming pared 0 bases from V and 4 bases from J, leaving 7 bases between. Per the germline V gene, CDR1 is MNHEY and CDR2 is SVGEGT. The CDR3 DNA reads as TGTGCCAGCAGTTACTCGTACTTTTACGAGCAGTACTTC. It encodes CASSYSYFYEQYF.

The chain couples TRBV11-2 to TRBJ2-3; 8 bases match TRBD1. V shed 5 bases, J shed 0 bases, and the junction held 4 bases outside the gene matches. This CDR3 comprises 15 residues. The germline V gene has CDR1 SGHAT and CDR2 FQNNGV. CDR3 loop: CASSTRQGSTDTQYF. The CDR3 nucleotides are TGTGCCAGCAGCACCAGACAGGGGAGCACAGATACGCAGTATTTT.

The gene calls are TRBV29-1 and TRBJ2-2, with D tentatively TRBD1 (6 bases). Trimming shortened V by 7 bases and J by 6 bases, and 18 bases separated the two germline ends. This CDR3 spans 14 amino acids. Germline-derived CDR1 and CDR2 are SQVTM and ANQGSEA. The CDR3 reads CSAQIQGSSGELFF. The CDR3 DNA reads TGCAGCGCCCAAATCCAGGGGTCGTCCGGGGAGCTGTTTTTT.

The chain recombines TRBV12-3 or TRBV12-4 with TRBJ1-3; D is ambiguous. CDR3 size: 14 residues. Between the trimmed V and J ends, which lost 2 bases and 1 base, there was a span of 6 bases. CDR3 DNA: TGTGCCAGCAGTTTATCGGGGTCTGGAAACACCATATATTTT. Encoded protein: CASSLSGSGNTIYF.

The sample holds many counts of this clonotype. The rearrangement joins TRBV24-1 to TRBJ1-1; weak D call: TRBD1 (6 bases). With 6 bases removed from V and 5 bases from J, the gap between germline ends came to 6 bases. CDR1 and CDR2 from the germline V gene are KGHDR and SFDVKD. The CDR3 spans 11 residues. The DNA for the CDR3 is TGTGCCACCAGTCAGGGGACTGAAGCTTTCTTT. Residues: CATSQGTEAFF.